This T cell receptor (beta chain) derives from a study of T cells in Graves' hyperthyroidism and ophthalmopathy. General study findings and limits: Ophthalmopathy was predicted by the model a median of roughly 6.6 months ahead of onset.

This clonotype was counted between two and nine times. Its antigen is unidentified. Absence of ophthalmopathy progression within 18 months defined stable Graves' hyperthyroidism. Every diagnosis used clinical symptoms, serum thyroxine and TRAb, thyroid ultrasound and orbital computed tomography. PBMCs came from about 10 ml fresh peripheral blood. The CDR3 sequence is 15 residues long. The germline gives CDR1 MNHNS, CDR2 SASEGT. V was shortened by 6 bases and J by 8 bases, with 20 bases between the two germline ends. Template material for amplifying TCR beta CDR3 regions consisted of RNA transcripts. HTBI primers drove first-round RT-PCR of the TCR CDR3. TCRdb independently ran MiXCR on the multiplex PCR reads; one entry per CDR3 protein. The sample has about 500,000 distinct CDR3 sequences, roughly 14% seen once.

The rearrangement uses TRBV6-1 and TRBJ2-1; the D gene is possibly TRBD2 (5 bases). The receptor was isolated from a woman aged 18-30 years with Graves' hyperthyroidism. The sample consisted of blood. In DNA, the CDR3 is TGTGCCAGCAGCCCTACTAGACGGCCTTGGGATGAGCAGTTCTTC. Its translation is CASSPTRRPWDEQFF.